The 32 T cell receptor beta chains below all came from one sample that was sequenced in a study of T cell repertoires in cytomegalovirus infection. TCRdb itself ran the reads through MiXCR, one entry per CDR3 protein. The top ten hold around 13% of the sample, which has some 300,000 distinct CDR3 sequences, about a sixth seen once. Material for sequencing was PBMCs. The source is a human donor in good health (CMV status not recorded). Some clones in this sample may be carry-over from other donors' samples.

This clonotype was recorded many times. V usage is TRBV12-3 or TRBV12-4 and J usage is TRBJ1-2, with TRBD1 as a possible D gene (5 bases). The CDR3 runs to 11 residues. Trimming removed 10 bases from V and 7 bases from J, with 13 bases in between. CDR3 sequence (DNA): TGTGCCACCGGGGACGGTTTTGGCTACACCTTC. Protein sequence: CATGDGFGYTF.

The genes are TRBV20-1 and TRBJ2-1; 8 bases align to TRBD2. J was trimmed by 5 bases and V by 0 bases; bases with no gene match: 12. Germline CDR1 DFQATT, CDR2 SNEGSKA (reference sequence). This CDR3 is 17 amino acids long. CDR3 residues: CSARDRRGGTTNNEQFF. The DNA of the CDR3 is TGCAGTGCTAGAGACCGTCGGGGGGGCACCACCAACAATGAGCAGTTCTTC.

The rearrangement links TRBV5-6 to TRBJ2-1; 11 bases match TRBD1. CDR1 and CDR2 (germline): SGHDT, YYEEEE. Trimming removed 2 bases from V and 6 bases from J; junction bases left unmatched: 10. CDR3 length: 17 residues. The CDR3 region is CASSFPTPGQGVNEQFF. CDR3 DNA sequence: TGTGCCAGCAGCTTTCCTACTCCGGGACAGGGGGTCAATGAGCAGTTCTTC.

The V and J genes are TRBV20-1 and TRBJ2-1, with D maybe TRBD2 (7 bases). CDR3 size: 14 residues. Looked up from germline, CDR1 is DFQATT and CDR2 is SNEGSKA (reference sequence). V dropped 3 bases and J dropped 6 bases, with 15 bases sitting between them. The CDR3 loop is CSASGGAYSNEQFF. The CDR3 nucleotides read TGCAGTGCTAGTGGGGGGGCATATAGCAATGAGCAGTTCTTC.

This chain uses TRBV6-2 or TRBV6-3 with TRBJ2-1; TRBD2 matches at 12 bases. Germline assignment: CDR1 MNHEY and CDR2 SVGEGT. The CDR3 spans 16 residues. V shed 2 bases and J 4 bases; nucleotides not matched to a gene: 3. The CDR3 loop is CASSYGLAGGYNEQFF. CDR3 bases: TGTGCCAGCAGTTACGGGCTAGCGGGGGGGTACAATGAGCAGTTCTTC.

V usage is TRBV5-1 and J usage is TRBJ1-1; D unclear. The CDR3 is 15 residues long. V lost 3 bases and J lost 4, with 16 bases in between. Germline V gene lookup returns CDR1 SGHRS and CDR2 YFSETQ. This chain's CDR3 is CASSSLSGSGTEAFF. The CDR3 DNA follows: TGCGCCAGCAGCTCCTTATCCGGTTCGGGCACTGAAGCTTTCTTT.

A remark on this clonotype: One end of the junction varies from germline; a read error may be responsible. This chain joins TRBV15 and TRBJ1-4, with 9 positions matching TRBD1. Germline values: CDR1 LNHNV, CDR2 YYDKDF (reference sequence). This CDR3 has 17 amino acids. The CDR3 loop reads CATSKTWGQGVNEKLFF. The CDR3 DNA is TGTGCCACGAGCAAAACCTGGGGACAGGGTGTTAATGAAAAACTGTTTTTT.

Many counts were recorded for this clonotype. The CDR3 nucleotides read TGTGCCAGCACCCCGCCGGGGGAAGAGACCCAGTACTTC. This codes for CASTPPGEETQYF. The chain joins TRBV7-9 to TRBJ2-5; weak D call: TRBD2 (6 bases). Trimming cost V 7 bases and J 3 bases, with 12 bases left between them. The length of the CDR3 is 13 residues. Germline assignment: CDR1 SEHNR and CDR2 FQNEAQ (reference sequence).

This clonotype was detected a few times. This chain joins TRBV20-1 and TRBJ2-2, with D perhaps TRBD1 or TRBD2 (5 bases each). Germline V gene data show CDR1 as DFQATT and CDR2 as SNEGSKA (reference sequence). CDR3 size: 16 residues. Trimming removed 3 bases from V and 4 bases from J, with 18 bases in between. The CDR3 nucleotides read TGCAGTGCTAGGGGGGACGGCGGGCGACTCACCGGGGAGCTGTTTTTT. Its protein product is CSARGDGGRLTGELFF.

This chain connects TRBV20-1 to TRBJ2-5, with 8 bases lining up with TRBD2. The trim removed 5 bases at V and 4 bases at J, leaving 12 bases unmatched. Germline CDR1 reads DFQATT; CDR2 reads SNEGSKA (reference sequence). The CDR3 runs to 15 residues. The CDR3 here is CSAPNGGGLGETQYF. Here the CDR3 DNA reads TGCAGTGCTCCTAATGGCGGGGGGTTGGGAGAGACCCAGTACTTC.

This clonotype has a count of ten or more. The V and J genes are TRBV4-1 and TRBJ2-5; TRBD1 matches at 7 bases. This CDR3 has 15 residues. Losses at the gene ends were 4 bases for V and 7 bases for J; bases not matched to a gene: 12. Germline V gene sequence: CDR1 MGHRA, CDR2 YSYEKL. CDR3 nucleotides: TGCGCCAGCAGCCTAGGGACAGTCAGAGAGGGGACCCAGTACTTC. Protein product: CASSLGTVREGTQYF.

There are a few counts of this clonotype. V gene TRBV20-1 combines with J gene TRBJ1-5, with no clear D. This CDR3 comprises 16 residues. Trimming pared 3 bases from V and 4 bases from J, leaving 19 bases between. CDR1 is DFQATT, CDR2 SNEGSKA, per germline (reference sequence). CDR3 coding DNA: TGCAGTGCTAGCCGGGCAGCGGCCCGGCAGAATCAGCCCCAGCATTTT. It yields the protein CSASRAAARQNQPQHF.

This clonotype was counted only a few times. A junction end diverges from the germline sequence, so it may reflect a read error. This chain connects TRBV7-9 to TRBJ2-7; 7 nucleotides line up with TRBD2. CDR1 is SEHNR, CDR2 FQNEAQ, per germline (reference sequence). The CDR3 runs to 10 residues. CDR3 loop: CASSERDLVF. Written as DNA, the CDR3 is TGTGCCAGCAGCGAGCGGGACTTGGTCTTC.

CDR3: CASSGTIRLKSSYNEQFF. As DNA, the CDR3 is TGTGCCAGCAGTGGGACTATAAGACTCAAGAGCTCCTACAATGAGCAGTTCTTC. The chain employs TRBV25-1 and TRBJ2-1, with a weak D call TRBD2 (6 bases). In germline, CDR1 is MGHDK, CDR2 SYGVNS. The CDR3 length is 18 residues. The V and J ends lost 4 bases and 0 bases respectively, with 19 bases between them.

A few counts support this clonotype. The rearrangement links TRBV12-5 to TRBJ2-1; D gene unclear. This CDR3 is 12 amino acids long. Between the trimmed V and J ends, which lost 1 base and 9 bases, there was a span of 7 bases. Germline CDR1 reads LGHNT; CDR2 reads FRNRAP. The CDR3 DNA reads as TGTGCTAGTGGTTTGGAATGGAGTGAGCAGTTCTTC. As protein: CASGLEWSEQFF.

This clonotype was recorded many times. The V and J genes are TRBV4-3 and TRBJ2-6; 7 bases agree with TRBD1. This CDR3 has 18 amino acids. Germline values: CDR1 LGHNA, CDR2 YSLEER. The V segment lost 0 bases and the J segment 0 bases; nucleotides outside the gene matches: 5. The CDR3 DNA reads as TGCGCCAGCAGCCAAGACATCCGGGACAGCTCTGGGGCCAACGTCCTGACTTTC. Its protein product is CASSQDIRDSSGANVLTF.

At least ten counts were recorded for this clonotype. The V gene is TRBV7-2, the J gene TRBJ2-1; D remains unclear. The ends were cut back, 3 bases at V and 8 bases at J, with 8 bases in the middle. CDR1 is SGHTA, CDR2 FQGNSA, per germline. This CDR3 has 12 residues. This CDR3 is CASSFLRYEQFF. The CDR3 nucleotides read TGTGCCAGCAGCTTTTTGAGATATGAGCAGTTCTTC.

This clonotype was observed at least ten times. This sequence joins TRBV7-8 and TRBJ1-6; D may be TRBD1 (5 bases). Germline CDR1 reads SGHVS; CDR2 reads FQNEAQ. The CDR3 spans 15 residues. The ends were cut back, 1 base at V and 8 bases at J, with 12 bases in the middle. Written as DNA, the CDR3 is TGTGCCAGCAGCTTAGTGGCCGCGGGGGATTCACCCCTCCACTTT. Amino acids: CASSLVAAGDSPLHF.

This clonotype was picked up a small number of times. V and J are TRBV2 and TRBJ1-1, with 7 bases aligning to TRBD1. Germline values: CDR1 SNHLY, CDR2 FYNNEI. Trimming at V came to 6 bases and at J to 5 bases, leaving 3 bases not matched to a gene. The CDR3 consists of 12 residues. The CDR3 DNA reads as TGTGCCAGCAGGACGACAGGGACTGAAGCTTTCTTT. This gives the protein CASRTTGTEAFF. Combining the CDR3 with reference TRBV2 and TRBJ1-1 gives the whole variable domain EPEVTQTPSHQVTQMGQEVILRCVPISNHLYFYWYRQILGQKVEFLVSFYNNEISEKSEIFDDQFSVERPDGSNFTLKIRSTKLEDSAMYFCASRTTGTEAFFGQGTRLTVV.

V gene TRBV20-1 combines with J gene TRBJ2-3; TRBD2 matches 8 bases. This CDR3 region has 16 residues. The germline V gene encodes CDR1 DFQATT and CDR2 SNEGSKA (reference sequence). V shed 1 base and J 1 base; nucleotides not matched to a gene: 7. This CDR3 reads CSARAPGGVRTDTQYF. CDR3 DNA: TGCAGTGCTAGAGCCCCGGGAGGGGTCCGCACAGATACGCAGTATTTT.

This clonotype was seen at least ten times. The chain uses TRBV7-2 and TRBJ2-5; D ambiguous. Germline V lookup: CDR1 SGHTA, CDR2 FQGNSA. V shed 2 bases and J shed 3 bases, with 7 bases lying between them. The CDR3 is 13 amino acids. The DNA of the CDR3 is TGTGCCAGCAGCTTAACCAATAAAGAGACCCAGTACTTC. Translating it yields CASSLTNKETQYF.

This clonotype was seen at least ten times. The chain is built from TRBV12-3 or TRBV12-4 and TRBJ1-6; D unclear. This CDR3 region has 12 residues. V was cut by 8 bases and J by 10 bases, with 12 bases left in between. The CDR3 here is CASSYIGSPLHF. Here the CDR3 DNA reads TGTGCCAGCTCCTACATAGGATCACCCCTCCACTTT.

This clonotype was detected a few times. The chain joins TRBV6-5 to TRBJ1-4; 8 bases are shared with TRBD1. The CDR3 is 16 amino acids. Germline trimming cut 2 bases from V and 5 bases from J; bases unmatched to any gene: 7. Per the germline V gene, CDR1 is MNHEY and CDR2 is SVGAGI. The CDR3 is CASSYLGQGGNEKLFF. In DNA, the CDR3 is TGTGCCAGCAGTTACCTTGGACAGGGAGGGAATGAAAAACTGTTTTTT.

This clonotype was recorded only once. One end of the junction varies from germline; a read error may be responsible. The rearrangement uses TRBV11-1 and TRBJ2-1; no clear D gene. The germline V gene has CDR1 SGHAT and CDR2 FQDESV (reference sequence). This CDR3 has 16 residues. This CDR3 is CTSSLSDNWGFNEQFF. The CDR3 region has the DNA TGTACCAGCAGCTTAAGCGATAATTGGGGTTTCAATGAGCAGTTCTTC.

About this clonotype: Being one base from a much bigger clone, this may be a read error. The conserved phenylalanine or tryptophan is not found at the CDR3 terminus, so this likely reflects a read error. CDR3 sequence: CASIPDPGQYNSPLHS. In DNA, the CDR3 is TGTGCCAGCATCCCCGACCCAGGGCAGTATAATTCACCCCTCCACTCT. The V and J genes are TRBV7-2 and TRBJ1-6; a weak D match, TRBD1 (5 bases). CDR1 and CDR2 (germline): SGHTA, FQGNSA. CDR3 length: 16 residues. Trimming pared 7 bases from V and 4 bases from J, leaving 17 bases between.

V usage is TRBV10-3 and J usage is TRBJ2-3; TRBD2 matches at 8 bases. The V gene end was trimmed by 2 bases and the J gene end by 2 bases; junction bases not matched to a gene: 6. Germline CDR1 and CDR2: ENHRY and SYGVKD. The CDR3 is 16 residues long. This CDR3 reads CAISELSGGLTDTQYF. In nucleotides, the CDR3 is TGTGCCATCAGTGAGCTCAGCGGGGGACTCACAGATACGCAGTATTTT.

The CDR3 is CSALGGLNYGYTF. The CDR3, as DNA: TGCAGTGCCCTAGGGGGCTTAAACTATGGCTACACCTTC. The chain joins TRBV20-1 to TRBJ1-2; 7 bases are a match to TRBD1. CDR3 length: 13 amino acids. The germline gives CDR1 DFQATT, CDR2 SNEGSKA (reference sequence). With 6 bases clipped from V and 2 bases from J, the junction kept 6 bases outside the gene matches.

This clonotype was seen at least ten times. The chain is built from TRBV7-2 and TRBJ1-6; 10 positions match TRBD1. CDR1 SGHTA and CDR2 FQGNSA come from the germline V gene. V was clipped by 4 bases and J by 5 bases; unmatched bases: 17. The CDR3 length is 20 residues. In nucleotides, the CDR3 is TGTGCCAGCAGCTCGAAAAGCTCCCCGGGACAGGGGTTTCATAATTCACCCCTCCACTTT. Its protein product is CASSSKSSPGQGFHNSPLHF.

CDR3 sequence reads: CASTLRTSGGIFSYNEQFF. CDR3 nucleotide sequence: TGCGCCAGCACCCTAAGAACTAGCGGGGGGATCTTCTCCTACAATGAGCAGTTCTTC. The chain recombines TRBV4-1 with TRBJ2-1, with 12 bases that match TRBD2. With V trimmed by 7 bases and J by 0 bases, 13 bases remained unmatched. Per the germline V gene, CDR1 is MGHRA and CDR2 is YSYEKL. The CDR3 spans 19 residues.

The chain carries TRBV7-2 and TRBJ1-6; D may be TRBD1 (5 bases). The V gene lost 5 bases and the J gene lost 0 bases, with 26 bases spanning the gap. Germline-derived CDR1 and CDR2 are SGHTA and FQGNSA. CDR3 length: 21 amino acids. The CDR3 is CASSPRTGFGGSNSYNSPLHF. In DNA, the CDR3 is TGTGCCAGCAGCCCCCGGACCGGATTCGGGGGGTCTAACTCCTATAATTCACCCCTCCACTTT.

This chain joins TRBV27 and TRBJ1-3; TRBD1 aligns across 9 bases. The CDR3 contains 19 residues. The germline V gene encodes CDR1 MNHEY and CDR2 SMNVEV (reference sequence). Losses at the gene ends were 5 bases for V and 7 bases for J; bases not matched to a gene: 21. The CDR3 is CASSPRTPGQGPRGNTIYF. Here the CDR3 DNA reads TGTGCCAGCAGTCCACGGACCCCGGGACAGGGACCTCGTGGGAACACCATATATTTT.

DNA of the CDR3: TGTGCCAGTACTTCCCCCGGGGGACAGGGGGCTTTCACTGAAGCTTTCTTT. This gives the protein CASTSPGGQGAFTEAFF. V and J are TRBV19 and TRBJ1-1; 12 bases agree with TRBD1. The CDR3 contains 17 residues. Germline V gives CDR1 LNHDA, CDR2 SQIVND (reference sequence). The ends lost 7 bases at V and 4 bases at J; junction bases unmatched: 13.